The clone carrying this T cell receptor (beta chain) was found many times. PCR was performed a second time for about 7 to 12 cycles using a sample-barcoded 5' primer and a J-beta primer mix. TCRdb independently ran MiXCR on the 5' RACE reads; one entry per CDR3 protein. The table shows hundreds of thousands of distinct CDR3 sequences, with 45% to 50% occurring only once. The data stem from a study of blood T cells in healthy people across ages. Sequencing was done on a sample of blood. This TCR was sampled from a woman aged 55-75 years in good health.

For the CDR3, the DNA is TGTGCCAGCAGTTCGCGACATTCCGAGCAGTACTTC. Its protein is CASSSRHSEQYF. The rearrangement joins TRBV12-3 or TRBV12-4 to TRBJ2-7; no reliable D call. There are 12 residues in the CDR3. The V end lost 4 bases, the J end lost 6 bases, and 10 bases lay between the germline ends.